This T cell receptor beta chain was documented in a study of regulatory T cells in long-lasting Graves disease. Combining iRepertoire HTBI primers with Arm-PCR of CDR3 regions, the authors built TCR beta libraries. Using its own MiXCR run on the multiplex PCR reads, TCRdb lists one record per CDR3 protein. The data contain some 280,000 distinct CDR3 sequences, roughly 21% of them singletons. This clonotype is a singleton in its sample. Noted time point: persistent/refractory GD, antithyroid drugs over 5 years with positive TRAb. Following extraction of RNA from PBMCs, that RNA was used to make the TCR library. The source was peripheral blood mononuclear cells (PBMCs), collected when the disease was refractory, from a patient treated with antithyroid drugs. The clonotype was recovered from a female donor with Graves disease.

The CDR3 loop reads CASRSTGTPNQPQHF. CDR3 in DNA: TGTGCCAGCAGGTCTACCGGGACGCCAAATCAGCCCCAGCATTTT. V gene TRBV25-1 combines with J gene TRBJ1-5; possibly TRBD1 for D (5 bases). This CDR3 has 15 amino acids. V lost 6 bases and J lost 4, with 16 bases in between. The germline V gene encodes CDR1 MGHDK and CDR2 SYGVNS. The variable domain in full, with the rest retrieved from reference TRBV25-1 and TRBJ1-5, is EADIYQTPRYLVIGTGKKITLECSQTMGHDKMYWYQQDPGMELHLIHYSYGVNSTEKGDLSSESTVSRIRTEHFPLTLESARPSHTSQYLCASRSTGTPNQPQHFGDGTRLSIL.